The rows below give T cell receptor beta chains drawn from one sample of a study of T cell changes during pregnancy in multiple sclerosis. Here immunoSEQ multiplex PCR was the method, and the copy in TCRdb shows in-frame clones only, minus some. The table lists under 65,000 clones, roughly 93% of them singletons. Material: CD8+ T cells from peripheral blood mononuclear cells, obtained in the third trimester of pregnancy. These receptor sequences come from a female donor with multiple sclerosis, enrolled in a pregnancy study. Each CDR3 is given with its conserved first and last residue. The D gene is left open where the match is weak. A clone size is listed for some rows: how often the clone was seen (once, few, many), or a class if it is expanded.

TGTGCCAGCAGGGGACTAGCGGGACTTAAGGAAGAGACCCAGTACTTC | CASRGLAGLKEETQYF | TRBJ2-5 | once | TRBV27 | TRBD2
TGTGCCAGCAGCTCACCCTCTAGTGGGACTGAAGCTTTCTTT | CASSSPSSGTEAFF | TRBJ1-1 | NA | TRBV11-3 | NA
TGTGCCAGCAGTTTCGGGGACAGCTCCTACGAGCAGTACTTC | CASSFGDSSYEQYF | TRBJ2-7 | NA | TRBV6-5 | TRBD1
TGTGCCAGCAGTTTTATGGCAGGGTACAATGAGCAGTTCTTC | CASSFMAGYNEQFF | TRBJ2-1 | NA | TRBV27 | NA
TGCAGCGTTGAAGCCGCTGCTCTCCAGGGTCTCTCTGGAAACACCATATATTTT | CSVEAAALQGLSGNTIYF | TRBJ1-3 | NA | TRBV29-1 | NA
TGTGCCAGCAGCTTCCGGTTAGCGGGGGCCTACGAGCAGTACTTC | CASSFRLAGAYEQYF | TRBJ2-7 | once | TRBV7-2 | TRBD2
TGCGCCAGCAGCTTGGGCGGGGGAAAAGGGTACGAGCAGTACTTC | CASSLGGGKGYEQYF | TRBJ2-7 | NA | TRBV5-1 | TRBD2
TGTGCCAGTTTAGCGGAAAATTACGAGCAGTACTTC | CASLAENYEQYF | TRBJ2-7 | NA | TRBV19 | NA
TGTGCCAGCAGCCCTACGCACCAGGGAAACGAGCAGTACTTC | CASSPTHQGNEQYF | TRBJ2-7 | NA | TRBV7-6 | NA
TGTGCCAGCAGCCCGGGACAGGGGTCCTACAATGAGCAGTTCTTC | CASSPGQGSYNEQFF | TRBJ2-1 | NA | TRBV7-9 | TRBD1
TGTGCCAGCAGCTCGGCAGACAGGACAACTCGGTACGAGCAGTACTTC | CASSSADRTTRYEQYF | TRBJ2-7 | NA | TRBV13 | NA
TGTGCCAGCAGCTGGGACAGTGCAACTAATGAAAAACTGTTTTTT | CASSWDSATNEKLFF | TRBJ1-4 | NA | TRBV5-5 | TRBD1